This TCR beta chain emerged from a study of T cell repertoires and Cas9 in healthy adults. Study-level background: Multi-effector potency, cytotoxicity and lineage were assessed in SpCas9-reactive CD4 and CD8 T cells. General study results and limits: In vitro, SpCas9-reactive Tregs were reported to curb effector T cell proliferation and function.

Profiled with immunoSEQ multiplex PCR; TCRdb holds only in-frame clones, not every one. The repertoire has some 14,000 clones, about nine tenths of them found once; the top ten carry approximately 2.1%. The length of the CDR3 is 17 residues. Trimming left V 4 bases short and J 0 bases short, with 14 bases between. CDR1 SGHRS and CDR2 YFSETQ come from the germline V gene. Concerning this clone: Its cognate antigen is unknown.

The chain combines TRBV5-1 with TRBJ2-6, with D perhaps assigned TRBD1 or TRBD2 (6 bases each). Source material: Tregs (CD4+, CD25+, CD127-, CD137-, CD154-) from PBMCs; culture status not recorded. The TCR comes from a human donor in good health. For the CDR3, the DNA is TGCGCCAGCAGCCTCTTGGGGGGCCCCTCTGGGGCCAACGTCCTGACTTTC. It encodes CASSLLGGPSGANVLTF. Variable domain in full (rest from reference TRBV5-1 and TRBJ2-6): KAGVTQTPRYLIKTRGQQVTLSCSPISGHRSVSWYQQTPGQGLQFLFEYFSETQRNKGNFPGRFSGRQFSNSRSEMNVSTLELGDSALYLCASSLLGGPSGANVLTFGAGSRLTVL.